The rows below give T cell receptor beta chains drawn from one sample of a study of control samples from healthy donors and cancer patients. Method: immunoSEQ multiplex PCR; TCRdb's copy keeps in-frame clones and lacks some. The sample consists of about 250,000 clones, over 75% of them appearing once. Sequencing input: PBMCs. All receptors derive from a woman in her sixties with lung cancer. Both conserved end residues are part of each CDR3. The order of the fields is CDR3 DNA, CDR3 protein, V gene, D gene, J gene, clone size. D genes are given only for firm matches. Size values are once, few and many counts, or a class for expanded clones, and some rows have none.

DNA: TGTGCCAGCAGTTACTCGTGGAGCACTGAAGCTTTCTTT
CDR3: CASSYSWSTEAFF
V: TRBV6-2/TRBV6-3
D: -
J: TRBJ1-1
size: -

DNA: TGTGCCAGCAGTCCATCCGGGACACTCACCGGGGAGCTGTTTTTT
CDR3: CASSPSGTLTGELFF
V: TRBV27
D: -
J: TRBJ2-2
size: -

DNA: TGTGCCACCAGTGAAGACAGGGGAGGGGGATACTATGGCTACACCTTC
CDR3: CATSEDRGGGYYGYTF
V: TRBV24-1
D: TRBD1
J: TRBJ1-2
size: once

DNA: TGTGCCAGCCAGGCAGGGGGCAATTCACCCCTCCACTTT
CDR3: CASQAGGNSPLHF
V: TRBV6-5
D: TRBD1
J: TRBJ1-6
size: -

DNA: TGTGCCAGTAGTTCCCTCCCGGGGACAGGGGTCGACGAGCAGTACTTC
CDR3: CASSSLPGTGVDEQYF
V: TRBV19
D: TRBD1
J: TRBJ2-7
size: -

DNA: TGTGCCAGCAGACGGGACGGGAGCTCTGGAAACACCATATATTTT
CDR3: CASRRDGSSGNTIYF
V: TRBV6-5
D: -
J: TRBJ1-3
size: -

DNA: TGTGCCAGCAGCGTTGGACTGGGCACCGGGGAGCTGTTTTTT
CDR3: CASSVGLGTGELFF
V: TRBV9
D: -
J: TRBJ2-2
size: -

DNA: TGTGCCAGCAGCCAAGATCAGGGGGGTGGGGAAAGGGGTGGCTACACCTTC
CDR3: CASSQDQGGGERGGYTF
V: TRBV4-2
D: TRBD1
J: TRBJ1-2
size: -

DNA: TGTGCCACCGGCAACCAGGTTTATCAGCCCCAGCATTTT
CDR3: CATGNQVYQPQHF
V: TRBV15
D: -
J: TRBJ1-5
size: -

DNA: TGCGCCAGCAGCTCCGCCGGCGGCTCTGGAAACACCATATATTTT
CDR3: CASSSAGGSGNTIYF
V: TRBV5-1
D: -
J: TRBJ1-3
size: once

DNA: TGTGCCGGTGCTAGCGGGGGAGGTGAGACCCAGTACTTC
CDR3: CAGASGGGETQYF
V: TRBV2
D: TRBD2
J: TRBJ2-5
size: once

DNA: TGTGCCAGCAGATTAGCGGGAATCAATGAGCAGTTCTTC
CDR3: CASRLAGINEQFF
V: TRBV12-3/TRBV12-4
D: TRBD2
J: TRBJ2-1
size: -

DNA: TGCGCCAGCAGCTTGGGTAGCGGGGCTAGCACAGATACGCAGTATTTT
CDR3: CASSLGSGASTDTQYF
V: TRBV5-1
D: TRBD2
J: TRBJ2-3
size: -

DNA: TGTGCCAGCAGCTTAATAGGGGGCGCTGAGCAGTTCTTC
CDR3: CASSLIGGAEQFF
V: TRBV11-3
D: TRBD1
J: TRBJ2-1
size: few

DNA: TGTGCCTGGAGTCTCGGGCCTGAAGCTTTCTTT
CDR3: CAWSLGPEAFF
V: TRBV30
D: -
J: TRBJ1-1
size: -

DNA: TGTGCCAGCAGCTTGGGCAGGGGGGACACCGGGGAGCTGTTTTTT
CDR3: CASSLGRGDTGELFF
V: TRBV5-4
D: -
J: TRBJ2-2
size: -

DNA: TGTGCCAGTAGTTATGGTAGCGGATTGGATACGCAGTATTTT
CDR3: CASSYGSGLDTQYF
V: TRBV19
D: -
J: TRBJ2-3
size: -

DNA: TGCAGCGTTGAACCGACAGGGGCTAACTATGGCTACACCTTC
CDR3: CSVEPTGANYGYTF
V: TRBV29-1
D: TRBD1
J: TRBJ1-2
size: few

DNA: TGTGCCAGCAGTTACCGGGACAGGGGGCCCCACGAGCAGTACTTC
CDR3: CASSYRDRGPHEQYF
V: TRBV6-5
D: TRBD1
J: TRBJ2-7
size: -

DNA: TGTGCCAGCAGTGAACTGGGACAGTACACTGAAGCTTTCTTT
CDR3: CASSELGQYTEAFF
V: TRBV2
D: TRBD1
J: TRBJ1-1
size: -

DNA: TGTGCCAGCAGTTTAGGGGGCCGCGAAAAACTGTTTTTT
CDR3: CASSLGGREKLFF
V: TRBV12-3/TRBV12-4
D: -
J: TRBJ1-4
size: few

DNA: TGTGCCAGCAGTGAGTTGTTCGGGACAGGGGAGGCTTTCTTT
CDR3: CASSELFGTGEAFF
V: TRBV2
D: TRBD1
J: TRBJ1-1
size: -

DNA: TGTGCCAGCAGCTTAGGAGAGTTACGGTCCAATGAGCAGTTCTTC
CDR3: CASSLGELRSNEQFF
V: TRBV7-9
D: -
J: TRBJ2-1
size: once

DNA: TGCAGCGTTGAACACAGTTACACCGGGGAGCTGTTTTTT
CDR3: CSVEHSYTGELFF
V: TRBV29-1
D: -
J: TRBJ2-2
size: -

DNA: TGTGCCAGCAGCTTAGGGGGAGGCTACACCTTC
CDR3: CASSLGGGYTF
V: TRBV7-9
D: -
J: TRBJ1-2
size: -

DNA: TGTGCCAGCAGCCCCCAGGGGCGGGGAGGCTACACCTTC
CDR3: CASSPQGRGGYTF
V: TRBV14
D: -
J: TRBJ1-2
size: -

DNA: TGTGCCAGCAGCCTTTCGGGGGAAAAACTGTTTTTT
CDR3: CASSLSGEKLFF
V: TRBV3-1/TRBV3-2
D: -
J: TRBJ1-4
size: -